One and the same sample provided the 2 T cell receptor beta chains below, sequenced in a study of T cells after yellow fever vaccination. TCRdb analysed the 5' RACE reads with MiXCR anew, one entry per CDR3 protein. The sample yields some 300,000 distinct CDR3 sequences, approximately 12% seen once. Sample: CD4+ T cells sorted from PBMCs, taken 45 days after the yellow fever booster vaccination. The receptor set was obtained from a man between 18 and 29 years old who received the YFV17D yellow fever vaccine.

CDR3 sequence (DNA): TGCAGTGCTAGAGAGGCCCGGACAGGGGGGAACACTGAAGCTTTCTTT. Protein: CSAREARTGGNTEAFF. The chain employs TRBV20-1 and TRBJ1-1; 10 positions match TRBD1. Unmatched junction bases numbered 5, after V lost 0 bases and J lost 1 base. CDR3 size: 16 residues. From germline, CDR1 is DFQATT and CDR2 SNEGSKA (reference sequence).

This clonotype was found a few times. This chain uses TRBV4-3 with TRBJ2-5, with TRBD2 identical over 9 bases. With 1 base clipped from V and 2 bases from J, the junction kept 11 bases outside the gene matches. Per germline, CDR1 LGHNA and CDR2 YSLEER. This CDR3 is built from 18 residues. The CDR3, as DNA: TGCGCCAGCAGCCAAGGGAGCGGGGGGTACCTCAAGCAAGAGACCCAGTACTTC. Its translation: CASSQGSGGYLKQETQYF.